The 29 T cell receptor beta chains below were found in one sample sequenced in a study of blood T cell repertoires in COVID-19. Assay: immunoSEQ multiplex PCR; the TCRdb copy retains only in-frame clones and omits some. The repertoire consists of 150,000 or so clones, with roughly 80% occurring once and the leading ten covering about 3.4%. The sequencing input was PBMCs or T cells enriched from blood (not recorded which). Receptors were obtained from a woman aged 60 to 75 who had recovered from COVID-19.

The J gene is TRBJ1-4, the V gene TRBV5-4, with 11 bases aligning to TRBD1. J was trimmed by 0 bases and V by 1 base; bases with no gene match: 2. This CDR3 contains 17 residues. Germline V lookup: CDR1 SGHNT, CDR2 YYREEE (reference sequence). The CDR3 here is CASSLQGQGATNEKLFF. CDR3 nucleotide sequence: TGTGCCAGCAGCTTGCAGGGACAGGGGGCAACTAATGAAAAACTGTTTTTT.

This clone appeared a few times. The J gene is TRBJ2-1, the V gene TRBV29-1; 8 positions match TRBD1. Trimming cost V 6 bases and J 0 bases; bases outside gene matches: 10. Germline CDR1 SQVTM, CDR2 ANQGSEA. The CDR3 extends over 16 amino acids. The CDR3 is CSVKTTGVSSYNEQFF. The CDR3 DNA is TGCAGCGTCAAAACGACAGGGGTGAGCTCCTACAATGAGCAGTTCTTC.

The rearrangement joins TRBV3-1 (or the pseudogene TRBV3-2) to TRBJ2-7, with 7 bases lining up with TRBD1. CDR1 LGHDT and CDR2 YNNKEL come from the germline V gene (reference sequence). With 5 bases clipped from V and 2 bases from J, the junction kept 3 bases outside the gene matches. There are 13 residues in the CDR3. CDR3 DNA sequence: TGTGCCAGCAGCAACAGGGGTCCCTACGAGCAGTACTTC. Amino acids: CASSNRGPYEQYF.

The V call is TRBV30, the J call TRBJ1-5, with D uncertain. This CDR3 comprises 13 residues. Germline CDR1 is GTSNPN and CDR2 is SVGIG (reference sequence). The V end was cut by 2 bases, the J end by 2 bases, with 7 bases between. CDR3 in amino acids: CAWSLAGNQPQHF. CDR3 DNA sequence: TGTGCCTGGAGTTTAGCAGGCAATCAGCCCCAGCATTTT. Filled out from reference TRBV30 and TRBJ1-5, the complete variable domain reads SQTIHQWPATLVQPVGSPLSLECTVEGTSNPNLYWYRQAAGRGLQLLFYSVGIGQISSEVPQNLSASRPQDRQFILSSKKLLLSDSGFYLCAWSLAGNQPQHFGDGTRLSIL.

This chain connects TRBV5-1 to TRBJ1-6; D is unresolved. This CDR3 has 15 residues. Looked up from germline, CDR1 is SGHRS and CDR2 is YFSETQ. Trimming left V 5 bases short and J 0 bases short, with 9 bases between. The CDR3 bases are TGCGCCAGCAGTGCCACTAGCTCCTATAATTCACCCCTCCACTTT. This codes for CASSATSSYNSPLHF.

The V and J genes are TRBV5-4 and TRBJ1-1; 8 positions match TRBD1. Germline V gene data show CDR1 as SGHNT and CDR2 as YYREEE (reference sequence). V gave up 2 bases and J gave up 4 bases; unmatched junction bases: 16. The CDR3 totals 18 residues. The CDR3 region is CASSLKVGTGSRGTEAFF. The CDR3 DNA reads TGTGCCAGCAGCTTAAAGGTTGGGACAGGATCGCGCGGCACTGAAGCTTTCTTT.

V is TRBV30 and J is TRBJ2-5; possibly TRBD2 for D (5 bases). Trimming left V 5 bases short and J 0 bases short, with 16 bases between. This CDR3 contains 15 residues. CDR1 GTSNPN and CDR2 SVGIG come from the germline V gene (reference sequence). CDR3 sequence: CAWGDEGYYQETQYF. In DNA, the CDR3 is TGTGCCTGGGGGGATGAGGGCTATTACCAAGAGACCCAGTACTTC. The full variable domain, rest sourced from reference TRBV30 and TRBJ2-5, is SQTIHQWPATLVQPVGSPLSLECTVEGTSNPNLYWYRQAAGRGLQLLFYSVGIGQISSEVPQNLSASRPQDRQFILSSKKLLLSDSGFYLCAWGDEGYYQETQYFGPGTRLLVL.

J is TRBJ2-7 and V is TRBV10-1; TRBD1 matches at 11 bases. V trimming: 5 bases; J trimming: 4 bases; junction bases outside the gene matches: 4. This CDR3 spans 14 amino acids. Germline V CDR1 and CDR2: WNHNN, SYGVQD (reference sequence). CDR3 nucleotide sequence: TGCGCCAGCAGTTCGGGACAGGGGGAGTACGAGCAGTACTTC. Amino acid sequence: CASSSGQGEYEQYF.

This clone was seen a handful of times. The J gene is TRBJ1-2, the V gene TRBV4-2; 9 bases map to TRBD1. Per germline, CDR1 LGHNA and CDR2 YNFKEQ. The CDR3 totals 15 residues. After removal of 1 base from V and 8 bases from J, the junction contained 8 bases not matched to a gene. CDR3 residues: CASSQVPGQGGGYTF. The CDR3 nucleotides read TGTGCCAGCAGCCAAGTCCCGGGACAGGGAGGCGGCTACACCTTC.

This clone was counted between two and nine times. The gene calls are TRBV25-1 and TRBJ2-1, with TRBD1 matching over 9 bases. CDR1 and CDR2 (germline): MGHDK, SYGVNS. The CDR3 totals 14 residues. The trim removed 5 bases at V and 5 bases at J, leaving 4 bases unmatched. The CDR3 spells CASSRQGVNNEQFF. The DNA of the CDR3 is TGTGCCAGCAGTAGACAGGGGGTAAACAATGAGCAGTTCTTC.

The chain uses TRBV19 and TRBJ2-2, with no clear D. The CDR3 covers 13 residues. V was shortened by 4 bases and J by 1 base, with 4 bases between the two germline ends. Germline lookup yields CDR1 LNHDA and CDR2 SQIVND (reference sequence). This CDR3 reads CASSKQNTGELFF. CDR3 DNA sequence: TGTGCCAGTAGTAAACAGAACACCGGGGAGCTGTTTTTT.

CDR3 sequence: CASSETGSSYEQYF. CDR3 sequence (DNA): TGTGCCAGCAGTGAAACAGGGTCTTCATACGAGCAGTACTTC. The chain joins TRBV2 to TRBJ2-7; D is possibly TRBD1 (6 bases). This CDR3 has 14 amino acids. Trimming took 2 bases from V and 4 from J, leaving 12 bases between them. CDR1 SNHLY and CDR2 FYNNEI come from the germline V gene.

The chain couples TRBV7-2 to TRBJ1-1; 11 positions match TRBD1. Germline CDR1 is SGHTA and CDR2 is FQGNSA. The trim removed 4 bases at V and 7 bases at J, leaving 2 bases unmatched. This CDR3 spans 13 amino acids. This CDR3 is CASSWGQGVEAFF. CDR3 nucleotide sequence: TGTGCCAGCAGCTGGGGACAGGGGGTTGAAGCTTTCTTT.

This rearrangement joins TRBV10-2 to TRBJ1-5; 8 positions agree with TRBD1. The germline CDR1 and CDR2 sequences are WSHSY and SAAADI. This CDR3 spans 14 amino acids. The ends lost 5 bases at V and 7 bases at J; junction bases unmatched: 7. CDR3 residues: CASSLQGDGQPQHF. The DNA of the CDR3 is TGCGCCAGCAGTTTACAGGGGGACGGCCAGCCCCAGCATTTT.

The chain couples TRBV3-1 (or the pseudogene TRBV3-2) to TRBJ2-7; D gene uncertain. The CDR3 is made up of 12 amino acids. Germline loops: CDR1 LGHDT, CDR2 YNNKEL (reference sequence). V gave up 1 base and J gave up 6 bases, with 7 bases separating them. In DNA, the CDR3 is TGTGCCAGCAGCCAAGGTGGCGGCGAGCAGTACTTC. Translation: CASSQGGGEQYF.

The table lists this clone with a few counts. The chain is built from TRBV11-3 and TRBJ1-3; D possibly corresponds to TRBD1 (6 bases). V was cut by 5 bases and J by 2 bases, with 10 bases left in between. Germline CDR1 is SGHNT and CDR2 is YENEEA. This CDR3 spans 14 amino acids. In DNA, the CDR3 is TGTGCCAGCAGCGACCGGACAGCTGGAAACACCATATATTTT. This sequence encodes CASSDRTAGNTIYF. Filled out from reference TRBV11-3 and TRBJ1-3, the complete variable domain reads EAGVVQSPRYKIIEKKQPVAFWCNPISGHNTLYWYLQNLGQGPELLIRYENEEAVDDSQLPKDRFSAERLKGVDSTLKIQPAELGDSAVYLCASSDRTAGNTIYFGEGSWLTVV.

The CDR3 loop reads CATSDPRDTTYEQYF. The CDR3, as DNA: TGTGCCACCAGTGATCCCCGGGATACAACCTACGAGCAGTACTTC. This chain links TRBV24-1 with TRBJ2-7; D perhaps matches TRBD2 (5 bases). CDR1 and CDR2 from the germline V gene are KGHDR and SFDVKD. The CDR3 contains 15 residues. Trimming removed 3 bases from V and 2 bases from J, with 13 bases in between.

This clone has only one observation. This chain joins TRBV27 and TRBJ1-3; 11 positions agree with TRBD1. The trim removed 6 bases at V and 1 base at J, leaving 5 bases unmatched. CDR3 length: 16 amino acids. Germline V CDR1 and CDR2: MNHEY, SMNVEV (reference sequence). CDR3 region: CASSRTGGQSGNTIYF. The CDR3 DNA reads TGTGCCAGCAGCAGGACAGGGGGCCAATCTGGAAACACCATATATTTT.

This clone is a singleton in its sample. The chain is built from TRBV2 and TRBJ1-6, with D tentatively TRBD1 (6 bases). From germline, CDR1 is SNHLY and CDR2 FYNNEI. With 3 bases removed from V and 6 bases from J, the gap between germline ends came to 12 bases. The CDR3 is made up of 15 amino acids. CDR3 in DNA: TGTGCCAGCAGTGATATAACAGGGAGTAATTCACCCCTCCACTTT. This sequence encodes CASSDITGSNSPLHF.

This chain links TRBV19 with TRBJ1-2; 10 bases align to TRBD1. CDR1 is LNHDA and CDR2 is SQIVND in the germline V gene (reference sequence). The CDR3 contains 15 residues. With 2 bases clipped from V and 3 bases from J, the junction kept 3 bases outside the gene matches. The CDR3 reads CASSIFGTGDYGYTF. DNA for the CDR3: TGTGCCAGTAGTATATTCGGGACAGGGGACTATGGCTACACCTTC.

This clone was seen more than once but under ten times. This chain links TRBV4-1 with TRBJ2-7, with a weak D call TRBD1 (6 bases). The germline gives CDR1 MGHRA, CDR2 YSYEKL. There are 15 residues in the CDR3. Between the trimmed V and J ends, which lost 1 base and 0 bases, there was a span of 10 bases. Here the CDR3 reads CASSQGSGVSYEQYF. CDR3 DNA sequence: TGCGCCAGCAGCCAAGGGTCAGGGGTCTCCTACGAGCAGTACTTC.

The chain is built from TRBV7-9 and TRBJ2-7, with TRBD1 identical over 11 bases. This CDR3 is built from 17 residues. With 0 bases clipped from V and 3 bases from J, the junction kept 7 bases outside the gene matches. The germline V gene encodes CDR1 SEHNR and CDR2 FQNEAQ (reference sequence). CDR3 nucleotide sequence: TGTGCCAGCAGCTTAGCGAAAACCGGGACAGGGGGCTACGAGCAGTACTTC. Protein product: CASSLAKTGTGGYEQYF.

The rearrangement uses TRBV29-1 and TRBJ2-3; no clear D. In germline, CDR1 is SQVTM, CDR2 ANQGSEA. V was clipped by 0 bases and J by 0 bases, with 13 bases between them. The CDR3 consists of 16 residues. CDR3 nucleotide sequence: TGCAGCGTTGAAGATTTCCCATACATGAGCACAGATACGCAGTATTTT. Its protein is CSVEDFPYMSTDTQYF.

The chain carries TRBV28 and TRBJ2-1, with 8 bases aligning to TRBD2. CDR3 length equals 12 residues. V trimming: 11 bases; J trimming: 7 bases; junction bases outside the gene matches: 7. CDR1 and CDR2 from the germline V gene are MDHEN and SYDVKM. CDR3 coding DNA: TGTGCCGAAGCGGCGGGGGGTAATGAGCAGTTCTTC. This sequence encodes CAEAAGGNEQFF.

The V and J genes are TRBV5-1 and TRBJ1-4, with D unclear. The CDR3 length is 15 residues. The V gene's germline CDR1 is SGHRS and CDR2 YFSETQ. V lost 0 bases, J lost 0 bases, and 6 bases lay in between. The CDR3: CASSLDSATNEKLFF. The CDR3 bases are TGCGCCAGCAGCTTGGACAGTGCAACTAATGAAAAACTGTTTTTT.

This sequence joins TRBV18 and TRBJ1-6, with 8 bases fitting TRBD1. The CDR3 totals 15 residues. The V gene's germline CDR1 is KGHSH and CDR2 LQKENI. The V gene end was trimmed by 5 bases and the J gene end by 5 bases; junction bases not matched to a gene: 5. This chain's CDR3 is CASSRGQGDNSPLHF. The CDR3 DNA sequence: TGTGCCAGCTCAAGAGGACAGGGAGATAATTCACCCCTCCACTTT. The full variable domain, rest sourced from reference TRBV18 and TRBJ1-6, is NAGVMQNPRHLVRRRGQEARLRCSPMKGHSHVYWYRQLPEEGLKFMVYLQKENIIDESGMPKERFSAEFPKEGPSILRIQQVVRGDSAAYFCASSRGQGDNSPLHFGNGTRLTVT.

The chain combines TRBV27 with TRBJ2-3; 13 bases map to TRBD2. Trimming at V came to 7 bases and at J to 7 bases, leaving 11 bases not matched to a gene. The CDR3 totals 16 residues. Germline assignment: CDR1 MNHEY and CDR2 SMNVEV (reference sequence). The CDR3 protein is CASTTSGGAYWYTQYF. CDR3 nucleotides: TGTGCCAGCACCACTAGCGGGGGGGCGTATTGGTATACGCAGTATTTT.

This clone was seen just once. This CDR3 reads CASSQNRGATYNEQFF. CDR3 DNA sequence: TGTGCCAGCTCACAGAACAGGGGAGCCACCTACAATGAGCAGTTCTTC. V is TRBV18 and J is TRBJ2-1, with 7 bases that match TRBD1. The V segment lost 4 bases and the J segment 2 bases; nucleotides outside the gene matches: 8. The length of the CDR3 is 16 residues. Per the germline V gene, CDR1 is KGHSH and CDR2 is LQKENI. Variable domain in full (rest from reference TRBV18 and TRBJ2-1): NAGVMQNPRHLVRRRGQEARLRCSPMKGHSHVYWYRQLPEEGLKFMVYLQKENIIDESGMPKERFSAEFPKEGPSILRIQQVVRGDSAAYFCASSQNRGATYNEQFFGPGTRLTVL.

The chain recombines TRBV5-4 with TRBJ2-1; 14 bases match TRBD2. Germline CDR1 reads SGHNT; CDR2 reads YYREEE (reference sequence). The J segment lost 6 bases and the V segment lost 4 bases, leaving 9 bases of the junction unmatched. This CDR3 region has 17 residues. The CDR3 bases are TGTGCCAGCAGCGGACAGACTAGCGGGGGGGCAGGCAATGAGCAGTTCTTC. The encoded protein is CASSGQTSGGAGNEQFF.